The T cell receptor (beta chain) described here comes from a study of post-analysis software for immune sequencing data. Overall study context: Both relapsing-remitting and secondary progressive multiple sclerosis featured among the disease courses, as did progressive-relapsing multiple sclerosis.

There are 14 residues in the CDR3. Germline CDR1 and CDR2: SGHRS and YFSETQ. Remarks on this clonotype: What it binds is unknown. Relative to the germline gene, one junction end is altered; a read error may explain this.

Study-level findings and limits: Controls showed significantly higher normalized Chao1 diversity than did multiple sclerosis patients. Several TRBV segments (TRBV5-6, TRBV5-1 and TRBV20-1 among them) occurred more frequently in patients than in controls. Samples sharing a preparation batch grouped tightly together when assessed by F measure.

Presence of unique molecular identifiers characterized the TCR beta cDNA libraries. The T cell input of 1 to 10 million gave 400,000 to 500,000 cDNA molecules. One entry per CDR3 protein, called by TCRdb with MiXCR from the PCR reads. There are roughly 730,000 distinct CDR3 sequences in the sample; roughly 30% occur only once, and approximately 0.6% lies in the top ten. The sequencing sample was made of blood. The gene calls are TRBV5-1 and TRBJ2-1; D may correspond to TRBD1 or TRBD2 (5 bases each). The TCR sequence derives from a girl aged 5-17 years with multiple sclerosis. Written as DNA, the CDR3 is TGCGCCAGCAGCCGGGACGGCGAAATCAATGGGCAGTTCTTC. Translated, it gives CASSRDGEINGQFF.